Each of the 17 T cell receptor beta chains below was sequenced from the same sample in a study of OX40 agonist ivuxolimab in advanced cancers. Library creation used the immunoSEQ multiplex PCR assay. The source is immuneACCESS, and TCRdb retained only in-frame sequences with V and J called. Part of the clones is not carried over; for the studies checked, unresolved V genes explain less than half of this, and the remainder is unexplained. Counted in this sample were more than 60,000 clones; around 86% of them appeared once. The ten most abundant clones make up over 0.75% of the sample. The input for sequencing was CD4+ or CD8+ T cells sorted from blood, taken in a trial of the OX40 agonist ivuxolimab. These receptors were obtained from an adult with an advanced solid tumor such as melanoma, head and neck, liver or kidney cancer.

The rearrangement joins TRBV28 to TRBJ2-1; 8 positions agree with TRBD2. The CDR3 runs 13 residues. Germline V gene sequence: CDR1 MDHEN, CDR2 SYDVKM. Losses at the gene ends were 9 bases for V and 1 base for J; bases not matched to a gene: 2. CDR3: CASTSGSYNEQFF. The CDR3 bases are TGTGCCAGTACTAGCGGATCCTACAATGAGCAGTTCTTC.

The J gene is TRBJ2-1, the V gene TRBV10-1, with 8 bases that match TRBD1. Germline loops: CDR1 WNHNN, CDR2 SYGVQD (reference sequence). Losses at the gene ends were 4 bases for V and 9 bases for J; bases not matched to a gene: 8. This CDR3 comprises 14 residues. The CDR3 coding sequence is TGCGCCAGCAGTGCCTTGGACAGGGTGGGTGAGCAGTTCTTC. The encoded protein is CASSALDRVGEQFF.

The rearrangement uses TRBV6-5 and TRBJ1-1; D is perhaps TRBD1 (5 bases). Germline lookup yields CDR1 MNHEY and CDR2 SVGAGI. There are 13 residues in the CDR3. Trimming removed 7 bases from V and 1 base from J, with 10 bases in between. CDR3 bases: TGTGCCAGCACCCGGGGCCCGAACACTGAAGCTTTCTTT. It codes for CASTRGPNTEAFF.

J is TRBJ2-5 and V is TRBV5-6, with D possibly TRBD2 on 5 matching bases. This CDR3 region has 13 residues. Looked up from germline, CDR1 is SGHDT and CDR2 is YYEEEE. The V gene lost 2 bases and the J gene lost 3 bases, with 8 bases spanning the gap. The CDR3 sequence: CASSFEGEETQYF. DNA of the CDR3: TGTGCCAGCAGCTTTGAGGGAGAAGAGACCCAGTACTTC.

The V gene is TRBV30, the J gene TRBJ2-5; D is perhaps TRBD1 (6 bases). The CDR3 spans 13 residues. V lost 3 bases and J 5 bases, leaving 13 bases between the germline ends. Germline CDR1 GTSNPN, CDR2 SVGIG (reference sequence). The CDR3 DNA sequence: TGTGCCTGGAGGTCAGGGGTGTCGGAGACCCAGTACTTC. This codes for CAWRSGVSETQYF.

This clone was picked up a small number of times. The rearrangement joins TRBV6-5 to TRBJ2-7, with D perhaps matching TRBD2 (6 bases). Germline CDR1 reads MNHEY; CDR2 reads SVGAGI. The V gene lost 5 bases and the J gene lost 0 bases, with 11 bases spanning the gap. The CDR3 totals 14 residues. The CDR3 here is CASSRLVGSYEQYF. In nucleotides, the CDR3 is TGTGCCAGCAGTCGACTAGTGGGCTCCTACGAGCAGTACTTC.

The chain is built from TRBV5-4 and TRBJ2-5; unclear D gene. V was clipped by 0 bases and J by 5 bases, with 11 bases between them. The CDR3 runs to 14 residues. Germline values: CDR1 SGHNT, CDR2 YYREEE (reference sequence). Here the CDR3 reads CASSLGSHGETQYF. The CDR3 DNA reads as TGTGCCAGCAGCTTGGGGTCACACGGCGAGACCCAGTACTTC.

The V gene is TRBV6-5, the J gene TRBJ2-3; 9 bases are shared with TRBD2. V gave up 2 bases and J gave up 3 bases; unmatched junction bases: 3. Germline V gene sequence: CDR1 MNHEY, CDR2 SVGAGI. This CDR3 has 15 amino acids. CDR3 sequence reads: CASSYDSGRTDTQYF. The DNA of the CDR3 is TGTGCCAGCAGTTACGATAGCGGGAGAACAGATACGCAGTATTTT.

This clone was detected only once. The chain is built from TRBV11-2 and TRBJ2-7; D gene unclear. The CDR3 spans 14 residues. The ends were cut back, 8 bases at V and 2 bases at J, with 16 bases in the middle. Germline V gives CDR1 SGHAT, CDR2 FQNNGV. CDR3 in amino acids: CASGRQVNTYEQYF. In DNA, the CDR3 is TGTGCCAGCGGGCGGCAGGTCAATACCTACGAGCAGTACTTC.

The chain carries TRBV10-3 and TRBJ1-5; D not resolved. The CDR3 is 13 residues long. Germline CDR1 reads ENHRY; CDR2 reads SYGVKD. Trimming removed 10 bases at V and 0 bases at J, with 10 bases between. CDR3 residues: CASMAYSNQPQHF. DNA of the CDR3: TGTGCCAGCATGGCTTATAGCAATCAGCCCCAGCATTTT.

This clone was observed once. The CDR3 nucleotides are TGTGCCAGCAGTCCCCGGAGAGGATCCTACGAGCAGTACTTC. Protein: CASSPRRGSYEQYF. This chain joins TRBV6-5 and TRBJ2-7, with no clear D. Trimming took 5 bases from V and 1 from J, leaving 12 bases between them. CDR3 length: 14 residues. CDR1 is MNHEY and CDR2 is SVGAGI in the germline V gene.

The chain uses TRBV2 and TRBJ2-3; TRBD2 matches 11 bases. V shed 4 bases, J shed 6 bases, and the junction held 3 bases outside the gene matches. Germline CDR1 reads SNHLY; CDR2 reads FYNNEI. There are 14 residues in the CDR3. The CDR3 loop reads CASSVAGGPDTQYF. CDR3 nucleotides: TGTGCCAGCAGTGTAGCGGGAGGGCCGGATACGCAGTATTTT.

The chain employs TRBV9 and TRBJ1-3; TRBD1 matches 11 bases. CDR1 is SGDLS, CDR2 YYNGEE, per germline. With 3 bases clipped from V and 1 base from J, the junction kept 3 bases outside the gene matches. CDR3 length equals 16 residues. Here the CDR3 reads CASSGDRGYSGNTIYF. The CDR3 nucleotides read TGTGCCAGCAGCGGGGACAGGGGGTATTCTGGAAACACCATATATTTT.

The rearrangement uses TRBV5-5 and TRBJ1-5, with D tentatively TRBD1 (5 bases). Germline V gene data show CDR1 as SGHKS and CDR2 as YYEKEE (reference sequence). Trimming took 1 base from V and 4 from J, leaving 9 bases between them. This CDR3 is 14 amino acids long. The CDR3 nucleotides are TGTGCCAGCAGCTTGAGGGGCCAAAATCAGCCCCAGCATTTT. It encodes CASSLRGQNQPQHF. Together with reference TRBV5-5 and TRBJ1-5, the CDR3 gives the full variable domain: DAGVTQSPTHLIKTRGQQVTLRCSPISGHKSVSWYQQVLGQGPQFIFQYYEKEERGRGNFPDRFSARQFPNYSSELNVNALLLGDSALYLCASSLRGQNQPQHFGDGTRLSIL.

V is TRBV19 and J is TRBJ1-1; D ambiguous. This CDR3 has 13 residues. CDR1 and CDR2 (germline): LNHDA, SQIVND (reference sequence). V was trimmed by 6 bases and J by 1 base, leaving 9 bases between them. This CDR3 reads CASRARQNTEAFF. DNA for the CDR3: TGTGCCAGTAGGGCCAGGCAGAACACTGAAGCTTTCTTT.

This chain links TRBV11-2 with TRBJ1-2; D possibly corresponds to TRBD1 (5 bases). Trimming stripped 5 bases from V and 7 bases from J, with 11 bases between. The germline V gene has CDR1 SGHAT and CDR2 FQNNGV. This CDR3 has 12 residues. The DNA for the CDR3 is TGTGCCAGCAGCACCGAGGGGCCTGGCTACACCTTC. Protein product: CASSTEGPGYTF.

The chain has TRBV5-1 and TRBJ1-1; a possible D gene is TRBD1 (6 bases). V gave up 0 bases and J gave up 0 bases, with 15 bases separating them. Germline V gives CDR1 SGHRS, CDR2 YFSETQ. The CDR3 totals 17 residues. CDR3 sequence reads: CASSLAGGQRVNTEAFF. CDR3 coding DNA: TGCGCCAGCAGCTTGGCCGGGGGGCAAAGGGTGAACACTGAAGCTTTCTTT.